Each of the 26 T cell receptor beta chains below was sequenced from the same sample in a study of CD8 T cells in ankylosing spondylitis (dated by TCRdb to about 2017). The library was built by means of 5' RACE. TCRdb records Illumina HiSeq 2500 as the sequencer. Through fastp at Q25 and MiXCR, TCRdb rebuilt clones from the public reads, retaining in-frame beta chains. Rows with one shared CDR3 protein collapse into an entry with the most common genes and DNA. The sample includes under 200,000 distinct CDR3 sequences, with 10% to 15% observed a single time. Approximately 11% of the sample rests with the top ten. Material: blood, either unsorted or a sorted T cell fraction (not recorded which). These receptors were collected from a female donor with ankylosing spondylitis or in good health (not recorded which).

The table lists this clonotype with many counts. This sequence joins TRBV20-1 and TRBJ1-2, with 7 bases that match TRBD1. Germline CDR1 and CDR2: DFQATT and SNEGSKA (reference sequence). V dropped 4 bases and J dropped 2; count of bases not matched to a gene: 4. CDR3 length equals 13 residues. CDR3: CSANFRGNYGYTF. The DNA of the CDR3 is TGCAGTGCTAACTTCAGGGGGAACTATGGCTACACCTTC.

This clonotype was detected only a few times. This chain joins TRBV6-5 and TRBJ2-7; D is undetermined. The CDR3 is made up of 14 amino acids. CDR1 and CDR2 (germline): MNHEY, SVGAGI. The ends were cut back, 2 bases at V and 0 bases at J, with 8 bases in the middle. CDR3 loop: CASSYGRPSYEQYF. DNA for the CDR3: TGTGCCAGCAGTTACGGCCGACCCTCCTACGAGCAGTACTTC.

The chain carries TRBV11-2 and TRBJ2-7; TRBD2 aligns across 9 bases. The V gene's germline CDR1 is SGHAT and CDR2 FQNNGV. Trimming removed 1 base from V and 3 bases from J; junction bases left unmatched: 1. The CDR3 length is 14 residues. DNA for the CDR3: TGTGCCAGCAGCTTAGGGACTAGCGTCTACGAGCAGTACTTC. Amino acids: CASSLGTSVYEQYF.

The chain couples TRBV30 to TRBJ2-2; D unclear. Deletions cut 3 bases from V and 2 bases from J, with 13 bases between. This CDR3 comprises 15 residues. From germline, CDR1 is GTSNPN and CDR2 SVGIG (reference sequence). CDR3 DNA: TGTGCCTGGAGACGCCTGTCCACAAACACCGGGGAGCTGTTTTTT. It is translated as CAWRRLSTNTGELFF. The full variable domain, completed using reference TRBV30 and TRBJ2-2, is SQTIHQWPATLVQPVGSPLSLECTVEGTSNPNLYWYRQAAGRGLQLLFYSVGIGQISSEVPQNLSASRPQDRQFILSSKKLLLSDSGFYLCAWRRLSTNTGELFFGEGSRLTVL.

This clonotype was observed at least ten times. The chain recombines TRBV9 with TRBJ2-2; tentative D call: TRBD1 (6 bases). Trimming shortened V by 4 bases and J by 4 bases, and 20 bases separated the two germline ends. This CDR3 has 17 residues. The germline V gene encodes CDR1 SGDLS and CDR2 YYNGEE. The CDR3 DNA follows: TGTGCCAGCAGCCGAGACAGGACTGAGGCCGGCACCGGGGAGCTGTTTTTT. Translated: CASSRDRTEAGTGELFF.

The sample holds many counts of this clonotype. This chain links TRBV16 with TRBJ2-1; D is ambiguous. Germline V gene sequence: CDR1 KGHSY, CDR2 FQNENV. The CDR3 sequence is 15 residues long. V was shortened by 0 bases and J by 0 bases, with 6 bases between the two germline ends. This CDR3 is CASSQSGSSYNEQFF. Written as DNA, the CDR3 is TGTGCCAGCAGCCAATCGGGTAGCTCCTACAATGAGCAGTTCTTC.

J is TRBJ2-1 and V is TRBV7-6; TRBD2 aligns across 13 bases. The germline CDR1 and CDR2 sequences are SGHVS and FNYEAQ. This CDR3 is built from 16 residues. V lost 5 bases and J lost 5; bases outside the gene matches: 6. CDR3 bases: TGTGCCAGCAGCGGTGGACTAGCGGGAGTCCACAATGAGCAGTTCTTC. It encodes CASSGGLAGVHNEQFF. The full variable domain, completed using reference TRBV7-6 and TRBJ2-1, is GAGVSQSPRYKVTKRGQDVALRCDPISGHVSLYWYRQALGQGPEFLTYFNYEAQQDKSGLPNDRFSAERPEGSISTLTIQRTEQRDSAMYRCASSGGLAGVHNEQFFGPGTRLTVL.

In this sample, this clonotype turned up a few times. V gene TRBV7-2 combines with J gene TRBJ1-1; D possibly corresponds to TRBD1 (5 bases). Germline V lookup: CDR1 SGHTA, CDR2 FQGNSA. Trimming cost V 2 bases and J 10 bases, with 23 bases left between them. CDR3 size: 16 residues. CDR3 in amino acids: CASSLPGPGPRTGAFF. CDR3 DNA sequence: TGTGCCAGCAGCTTACCGGGACCTGGACCGCGGACCGGAGCTTTCTTT. The whole variable domain, filled in from reference TRBV7-2 and TRBJ1-1, reads GAGVSQSPSNKVTEKGKDVELRCDPISGHTALYWYRQSLGQGLEFLIYFQGNSAPDKSGLPSDRFSAERTGGSVSTLTIQRTQQEDSAVYLCASSLPGPGPRTGAFFGQGTRLTVV.

Many counts were recorded for this clonotype. The chain is built from TRBV11-3 and TRBJ2-1; D ambiguous. V lost 5 bases and J 0 bases, leaving 17 bases between the germline ends. The germline V gene has CDR1 SGHNT and CDR2 YENEEA. This CDR3 region has 17 residues. The DNA for the CDR3 is TGTGCCAGCAGCCACCGCCGAGCTACCAACTCCTACAATGAGCAGTTCTTC. Amino acid sequence: CASSHRRATNSYNEQFF.

This clonotype has at least ten counts. J is TRBJ2-3 and V is TRBV5-1, with 9 bases matching TRBD1. J lost 8 bases, V lost 7 bases, and 17 bases had no gene match. There are 16 residues in the CDR3. Germline lookup yields CDR1 SGHRS and CDR2 YFSETQ. Here the CDR3 reads CASHGSWGQGLATQYF. CDR3 sequence (DNA): TGCGCCAGCCACGGAAGTTGGGGACAGGGTCTTGCTACGCAGTATTTT. Using reference TRBV5-1 and TRBJ2-3 for the parts outside the CDR3, the full variable domain is KAGVTQTPRYLIKTRGQQVTLSCSPISGHRSVSWYQQTPGQGLQFLFEYFSETQRNKGNFPGRFSGRQFSNSRSEMNVSTLELGDSALYLCASHGSWGQGLATQYFGPGTRLTVL.

At least ten counts were recorded for this clonotype. This sequence joins TRBV4-2 and TRBJ2-7, with TRBD2 matching over 7 bases. V shed 2 bases, J shed 3 bases, and the junction held 10 bases outside the gene matches. The CDR3 extends over 16 amino acids. The germline gives CDR1 LGHNA, CDR2 YNFKEQ. The CDR3 DNA follows: TGTGCCAGCAGCCAACCGTCGGCGGGAGTGGTCTACGAGCAGTACTTC. It specifies CASSQPSAGVVYEQYF.

This chain connects TRBV3-1 to TRBJ2-1; no clear D gene. V was shortened by 1 base and J by 6 bases, with 7 bases between the two germline ends. Looked up from germline, CDR1 is LGHDT and CDR2 is YNNKEL (reference sequence). This CDR3 is 13 amino acids long. The CDR3 DNA follows: TGTGCCAGCAGCCAAGGGGCTGTCAATGAGCAGTTCTTC. This encodes CASSQGAVNEQFF.

This clonotype was recorded many times. This rearrangement joins TRBV7-2 to TRBJ2-2; 7 bases align to TRBD2. The J segment lost 7 bases and the V segment lost 8 bases, leaving 7 bases of the junction unmatched. Germline V CDR1 and CDR2: SGHTA, FQGNSA. CDR3 length equals 13 residues. CDR3 loop: CASRREWGGELFF. The CDR3 coding sequence is TGTGCCAGCCGGCGGGAGTGGGGCGGGGAGCTGTTTTTT.

This clonotype was detected many times. This chain connects TRBV7-2 to TRBJ2-7, with 8 positions matching TRBD2. Trimming took 4 bases from V and 3 from J; bases not matched to a gene: 5. The CDR3 length is 14 residues. In germline, CDR1 is SGHTA, CDR2 FQGNSA. The CDR3 protein is CASSYKRESYEQYF. In DNA, the CDR3 is TGTGCCAGCAGCTATAAGCGGGAGAGCTACGAGCAGTACTTC.

The sample holds many counts of this clonotype. The CDR3: CASSLVGDNQPQHF. CDR3 nucleotide sequence: TGCGCCAGCAGCTTGGTCGGGGACAATCAGCCCCAGCATTTT. The rearrangement joins TRBV5-1 to TRBJ1-5; D unclear. Looked up from germline, CDR1 is SGHRS and CDR2 is YFSETQ. The CDR3 consists of 14 residues. V was shortened by 0 bases and J by 3 bases, with 7 bases between the two germline ends. The full variable domain, completed using reference TRBV5-1 and TRBJ1-5, is KAGVTQTPRYLIKTRGQQVTLSCSPISGHRSVSWYQQTPGQGLQFLFEYFSETQRNKGNFPGRFSGRQFSNSRSEMNVSTLELGDSALYLCASSLVGDNQPQHFGDGTRLSIL.

This clonotype was recorded at least ten times. The CDR3 reads CASSKGFGYTF. The DNA of the CDR3 is TGTGCCAGCAGCAAAGGTTTTGGCTACACCTTC. This chain links TRBV12-3 or TRBV12-4 with TRBJ1-2; the D is unclear. The CDR3 spans 11 residues. Between the trimmed V and J ends, which lost 6 bases and 7 bases, there was a span of 9 bases.

This clonotype was counted at least ten times. The chain joins TRBV29-1 to TRBJ2-5, with a weak D call TRBD1 (6 bases). This CDR3 spans 13 amino acids. The ends were cut back, 1 base at V and 13 bases at J, with 19 bases in the middle. Per the germline V gene, CDR1 is SQVTM and CDR2 is ANQGSEA. This CDR3 reads CSVEVGQGPPGYF. The CDR3, as DNA: TGCAGCGTTGAAGTCGGGCAGGGGCCGCCCGGGTACTTC.

In its sample, this clonotype was seen many times. The chain has TRBV27 and TRBJ1-1; 11 nucleotides match TRBD1. The germline CDR1 and CDR2 sequences are MNHEY and SMNVEV (reference sequence). V lost 6 bases to trimming and J lost 2 bases; unmatched junction nucleotides: 5. The CDR3 runs 15 residues. The CDR3 loop is CASRPGTGGNTEAFF. In DNA form, the CDR3 reads TGTGCCAGCAGACCCGGGACAGGGGGAAACACTGAAGCTTTCTTT.

The chain joins TRBV15 to TRBJ2-7; D unresolved. The CDR3 loop spans 14 amino acids. The germline V gene has CDR1 LNHNV and CDR2 YYDKDF (reference sequence). V gave up 0 bases and J gave up 0 bases, with 6 bases separating them. The CDR3 is CATSREAGSYEQYF. The CDR3 DNA sequence: TGTGCCACCAGCAGAGAGGCAGGCTCCTACGAGCAGTACTTC.

There are a few counts of this clonotype. This chain connects TRBV7-2 to TRBJ2-7, with D possibly matching TRBD2 (5 bases). Germline CDR1 SGHTA, CDR2 FQGNSA. The CDR3 runs 15 residues. Trimming took off 3 bases at V and 0 bases at J, with 12 bases between the two ends. DNA of the CDR3: TGTGCCAGCAGCTTGCACGGGATGGGCTCCTACGAGCAGTACTTC. Its translation is CASSLHGMGSYEQYF.

As concerns this clonotype: A much larger clone sits a single nucleotide away, making a read error possible. The chain combines TRBV10-3 with TRBJ2-2; the D gene is possibly TRBD1 (7 bases). The CDR3 spans 14 residues. The germline V gene has CDR1 ENHRY and CDR2 SYGVKD. CDR3 in DNA: TGTGCCATCGGAGGGGGCGCAGACACCGGGAAGCTGTTTTTT. Translation gives CAIGGGADTGKLFF.

CDR3 sequence (DNA): TGCGCCAGCAGCCAAGATGACAGGACCTACAATGAGCAGTTCTTC. Residues: CASSQDDRTYNEQFF. The V gene is TRBV4-1, the J gene TRBJ2-1, with a weak D call TRBD1 (6 bases). Trimming took 0 bases from V and 2 from J, leaving 8 bases between them. The CDR3 is 15 residues long. Germline CDR1 reads MGHRA; CDR2 reads YSYEKL.

The chain is built from TRBV7-9 and TRBJ1-5; 7 positions agree with TRBD1. V lost 6 bases to trimming and J lost 3 bases; unmatched junction nucleotides: 2. The CDR3 sequence is 13 residues long. Germline V lookup: CDR1 SEHNR, CDR2 FQNEAQ (reference sequence). CDR3 sequence: CASRGGTNQPQHF. In DNA form, the CDR3 reads TGTGCCAGCAGAGGGGGCACCAATCAGCCCCAGCATTTT.

The sample holds a few counts of this clonotype. The chain recombines TRBV7-3 with TRBJ2-5; TRBD2 aligns across 9 bases. V dropped 5 bases and J dropped 1; count of bases not matched to a gene: 5. The V gene's germline CDR1 is SGHTA and CDR2 FQGTGA. The CDR3 extends over 15 amino acids. The CDR3 protein is CASSPGTSFQETQYF. CDR3 DNA sequence: TGTGCCAGCAGCCCCGGGACTAGCTTCCAAGAGACCCAGTACTTC.

This clonotype was recorded many times. The chain has TRBV28 and TRBJ2-7, with 9 bases identical to TRBD1. The CDR3 has 16 residues. Trimming at V came to 4 bases and at J to 6 bases, leaving 13 bases not matched to a gene. The V gene's germline CDR1 is MDHEN and CDR2 SYDVKM. The CDR3: CASSSGQGSRWAEQYF. In DNA form, the CDR3 reads TGTGCCAGCAGTTCCGGACAGGGGTCTAGGTGGGCCGAGCAGTACTTC. The full variable domain, with the rest looked up from reference TRBV28 and TRBJ2-7, is DVKVTQSSRYLVKRTGEKVFLECVQDMDHENMFWYRQDPGLGLRLIYFSYDVKMKEKGDIPEGYSVSREKKERFSLILESASTNQTSMYLCASSSGQGSRWAEQYFGPGTRLTVT.

The chain combines TRBV20-1 with TRBJ2-7; TRBD2 matches 10 bases. The CDR3 runs to 14 residues. The trim removed 6 bases at V and 4 bases at J, leaving 9 bases unmatched. Germline V CDR1 and CDR2: DFQATT, SNEGSKA (reference sequence). CDR3 nucleotides: TGCAGTGCAACCTTAAGGACTAGCGGTTACGAGCAGTACTTC. Translated: CSATLRTSGYEQYF.